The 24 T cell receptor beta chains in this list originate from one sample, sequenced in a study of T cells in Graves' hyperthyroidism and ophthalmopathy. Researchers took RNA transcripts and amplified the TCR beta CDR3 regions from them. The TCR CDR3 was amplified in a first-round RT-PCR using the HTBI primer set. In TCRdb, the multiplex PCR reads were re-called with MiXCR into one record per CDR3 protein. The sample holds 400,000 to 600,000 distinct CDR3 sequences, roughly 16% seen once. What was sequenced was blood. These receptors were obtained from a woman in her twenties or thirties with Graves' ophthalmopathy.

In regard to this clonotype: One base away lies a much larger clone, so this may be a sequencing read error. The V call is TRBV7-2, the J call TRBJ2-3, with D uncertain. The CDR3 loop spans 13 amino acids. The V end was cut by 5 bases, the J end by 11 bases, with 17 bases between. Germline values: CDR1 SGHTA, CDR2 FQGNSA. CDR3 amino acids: CASSQIGRSKQYF. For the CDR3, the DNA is TGTGCCAGCAGCCAAATTGGCCGGAGTAAGCAGTATTTT.

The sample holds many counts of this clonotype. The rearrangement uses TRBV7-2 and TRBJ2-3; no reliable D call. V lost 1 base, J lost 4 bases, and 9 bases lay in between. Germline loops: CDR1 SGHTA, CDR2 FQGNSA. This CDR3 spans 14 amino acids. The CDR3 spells CASSLVGIPDTQYF. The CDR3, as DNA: TGTGCCAGCAGCTTAGTTGGGATCCCAGATACGCAGTATTTT. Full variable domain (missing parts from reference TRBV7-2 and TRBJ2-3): GAGVSQSPSNKVTEKGKDVELRCDPISGHTALYWYRQSLGQGLEFLIYFQGNSAPDKSGLPSDRFSAERTGGSVSTLTIQRTQQEDSAVYLCASSLVGIPDTQYFGPGTRLTVL.

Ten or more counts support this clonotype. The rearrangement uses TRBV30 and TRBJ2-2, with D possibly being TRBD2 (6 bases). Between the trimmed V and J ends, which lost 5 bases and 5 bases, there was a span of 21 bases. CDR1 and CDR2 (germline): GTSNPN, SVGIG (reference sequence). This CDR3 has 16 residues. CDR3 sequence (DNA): TGTGCCTGGGCGGGAAGACCGCAGCGACAGACCGGGGAGCTGTTTTTT. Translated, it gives CAWAGRPQRQTGELFF.

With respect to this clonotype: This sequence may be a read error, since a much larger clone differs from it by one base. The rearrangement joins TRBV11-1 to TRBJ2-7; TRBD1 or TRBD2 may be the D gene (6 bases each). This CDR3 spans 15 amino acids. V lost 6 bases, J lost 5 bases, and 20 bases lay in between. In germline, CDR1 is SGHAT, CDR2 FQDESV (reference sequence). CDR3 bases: TGTGCCAGCAGAGCAGGCGGGACAAGTCCCCACGAGCAGTACTTC. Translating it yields CASRAGGTSPHEQYF.

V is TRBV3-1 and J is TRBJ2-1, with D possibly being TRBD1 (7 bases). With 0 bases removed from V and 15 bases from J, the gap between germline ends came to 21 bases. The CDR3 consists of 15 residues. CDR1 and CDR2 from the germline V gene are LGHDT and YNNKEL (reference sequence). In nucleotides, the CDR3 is TGTGCCAGCAGCCAAGATCGGGGCAGGGGGGCGGAATTGTTCTTC. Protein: CASSQDRGRGAELFF.

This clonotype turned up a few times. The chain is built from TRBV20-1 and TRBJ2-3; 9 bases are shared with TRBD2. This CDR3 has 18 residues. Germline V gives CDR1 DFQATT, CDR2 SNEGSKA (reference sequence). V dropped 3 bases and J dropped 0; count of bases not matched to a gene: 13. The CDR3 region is CSARDAGGPLFSTDTQYF. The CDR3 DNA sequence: TGCAGTGCTAGGGATGCGGGAGGGCCTCTTTTTAGCACAGATACGCAGTATTTT.

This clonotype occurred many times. CDR3 loop: CASSQTGTSGYTDTQYF. Here the CDR3 DNA reads TGTGCCAGCAGCCAAACCGGGACTAGCGGTTACACAGATACGCAGTATTTT. V gene TRBV3-1 combines with J gene TRBJ2-3; TRBD2 aligns across 11 bases. With V trimmed by 2 bases and J by 2 bases, 6 bases remained unmatched. The germline V gene has CDR1 LGHDT and CDR2 YNNKEL (reference sequence). CDR3 size: 17 residues.

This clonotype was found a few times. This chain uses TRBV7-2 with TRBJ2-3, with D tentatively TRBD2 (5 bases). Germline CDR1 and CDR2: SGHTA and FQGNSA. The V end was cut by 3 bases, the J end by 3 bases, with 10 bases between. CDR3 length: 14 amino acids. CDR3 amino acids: CASSFFRTTDTQYF. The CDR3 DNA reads TGTGCCAGCAGCTTCTTCCGGACTACAGATACGCAGTATTTT.

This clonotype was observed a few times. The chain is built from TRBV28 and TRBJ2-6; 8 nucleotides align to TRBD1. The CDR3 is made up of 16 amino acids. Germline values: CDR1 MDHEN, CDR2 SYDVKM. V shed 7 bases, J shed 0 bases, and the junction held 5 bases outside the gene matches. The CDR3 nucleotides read TGTGCCAGCACCCGGACAGGGTTCTCTGGGGCCAACGTCCTGACTTTC. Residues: CASTRTGFSGANVLTF.

In DNA form, the CDR3 reads TGTGCCAGCAGCTTGATCAGGGGGCAATCCTACAATGAGCAGTTCTTC. It is translated as CASSLIRGQSYNEQFF. The rearrangement joins TRBV13 to TRBJ2-1, with 8 bases identical to TRBD1. V shed 3 bases and J 1 base; nucleotides not matched to a gene: 5. CDR3 length equals 16 residues. Germline CDR1 PRHDT, CDR2 FYEKMQ (reference sequence).

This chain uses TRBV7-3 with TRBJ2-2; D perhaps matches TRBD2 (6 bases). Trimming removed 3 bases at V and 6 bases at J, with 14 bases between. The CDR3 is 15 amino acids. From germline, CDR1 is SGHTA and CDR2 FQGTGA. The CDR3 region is CASSFSGGRPGELFF. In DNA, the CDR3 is TGTGCCAGCAGCTTTAGCGGAGGCCGCCCCGGGGAGCTGTTTTTT.

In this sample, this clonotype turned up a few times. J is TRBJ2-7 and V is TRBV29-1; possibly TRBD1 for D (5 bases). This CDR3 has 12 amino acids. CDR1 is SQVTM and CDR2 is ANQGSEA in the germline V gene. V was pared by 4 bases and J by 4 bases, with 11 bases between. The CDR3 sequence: CSVATDLYEQYF. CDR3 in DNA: TGCAGCGTTGCGACAGATCTGTACGAGCAGTACTTC.

CDR3: CASSLAVGAAGANVLTF. The CDR3 DNA reads as TGCGCCAGCAGCTTGGCCGTAGGGGCCGCTGGGGCCAACGTCCTGACTTTC. The chain employs TRBV5-1 and TRBJ2-6; possibly TRBD1 for D (5 bases). The V gene lost 0 bases and the J gene lost 2 bases, with 12 bases spanning the gap. Germline assignment: CDR1 SGHRS and CDR2 YFSETQ. The CDR3 consists of 17 residues.

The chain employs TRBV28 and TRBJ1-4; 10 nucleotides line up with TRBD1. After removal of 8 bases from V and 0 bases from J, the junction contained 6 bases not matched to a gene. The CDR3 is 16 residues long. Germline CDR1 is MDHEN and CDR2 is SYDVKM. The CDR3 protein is CASGGTGASTNEKLFF. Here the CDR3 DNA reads TGTGCCAGCGGGGGGACAGGGGCATCAACTAATGAAAAACTGTTTTTT.

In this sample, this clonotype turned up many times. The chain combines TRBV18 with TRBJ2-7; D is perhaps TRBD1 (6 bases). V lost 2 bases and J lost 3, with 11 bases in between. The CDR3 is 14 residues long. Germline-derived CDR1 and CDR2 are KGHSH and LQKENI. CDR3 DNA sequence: TGTGCCAGCTCACCAGGGGCAGGGGACTACGAGCAGTACTTC. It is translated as CASSPGAGDYEQYF.

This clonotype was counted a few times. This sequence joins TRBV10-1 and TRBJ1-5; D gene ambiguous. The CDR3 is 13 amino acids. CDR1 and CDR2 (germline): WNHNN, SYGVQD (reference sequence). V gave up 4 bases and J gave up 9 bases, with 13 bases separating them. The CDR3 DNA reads TGCGCCAGCAGTGCTTTGGGTACGGGGCCCCAGCATTTT. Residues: CASSALGTGPQHF.

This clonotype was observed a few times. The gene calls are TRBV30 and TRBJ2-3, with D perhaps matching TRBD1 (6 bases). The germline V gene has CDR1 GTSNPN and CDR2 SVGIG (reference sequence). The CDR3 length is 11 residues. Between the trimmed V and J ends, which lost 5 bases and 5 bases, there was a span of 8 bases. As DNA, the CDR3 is TGTGCCTGGGCAGGGGTAGATACGCAGTATTTT. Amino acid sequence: CAWAGVDTQYF.

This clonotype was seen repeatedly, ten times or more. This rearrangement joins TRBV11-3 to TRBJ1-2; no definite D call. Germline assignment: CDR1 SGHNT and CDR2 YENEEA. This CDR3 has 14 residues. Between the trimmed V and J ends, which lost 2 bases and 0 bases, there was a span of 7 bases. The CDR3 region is CASSLLATNYGYTF. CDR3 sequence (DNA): TGTGCCAGCAGCTTATTGGCCACTAACTATGGCTACACCTTC.

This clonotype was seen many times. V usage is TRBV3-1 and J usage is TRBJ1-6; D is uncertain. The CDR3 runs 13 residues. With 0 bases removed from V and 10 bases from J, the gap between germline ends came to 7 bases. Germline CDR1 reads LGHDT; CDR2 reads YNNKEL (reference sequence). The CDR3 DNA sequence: TGTGCCAGCAGCCAAGAACTGGGATCACCCCTCCACTTT. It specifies CASSQELGSPLHF.

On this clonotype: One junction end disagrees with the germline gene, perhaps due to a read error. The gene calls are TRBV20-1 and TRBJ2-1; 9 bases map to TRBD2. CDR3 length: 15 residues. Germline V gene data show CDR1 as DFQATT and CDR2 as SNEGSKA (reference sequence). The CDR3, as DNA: TGCAGTGCAAGAGACGTGGGACTAGCCCTAAATGAGCAGTTCTTC. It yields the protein CSARDVGLALNEQFF.

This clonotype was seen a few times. CDR3 coding DNA: TGCGCCAGCAGCCAAGGGCGGGACAGGTCCTACGAGCAGTACTTC. Residues: CASSQGRDRSYEQYF. The rearrangement joins TRBV4-3 to TRBJ2-7, with TRBD1 identical over 8 bases. The J segment lost 1 base and the V segment lost 1 base, leaving 3 bases of the junction unmatched. This CDR3 has 15 residues. The germline V gene encodes CDR1 LGHNA and CDR2 YSLEER.

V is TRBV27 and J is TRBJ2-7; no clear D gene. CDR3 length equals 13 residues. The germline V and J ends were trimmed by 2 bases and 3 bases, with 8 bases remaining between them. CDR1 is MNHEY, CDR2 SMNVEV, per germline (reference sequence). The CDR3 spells CASSLRAYYEQYF. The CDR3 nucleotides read TGTGCCAGCAGTTTAAGGGCCTACTACGAGCAGTACTTC.

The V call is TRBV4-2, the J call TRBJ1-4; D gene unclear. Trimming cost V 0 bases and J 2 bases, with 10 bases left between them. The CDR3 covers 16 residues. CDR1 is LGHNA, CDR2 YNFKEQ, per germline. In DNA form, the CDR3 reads TGTGCCAGCAGCCAAGATCAGACCGTTACTAATGAAAAACTGTTTTTT. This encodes CASSQDQTVTNEKLFF.

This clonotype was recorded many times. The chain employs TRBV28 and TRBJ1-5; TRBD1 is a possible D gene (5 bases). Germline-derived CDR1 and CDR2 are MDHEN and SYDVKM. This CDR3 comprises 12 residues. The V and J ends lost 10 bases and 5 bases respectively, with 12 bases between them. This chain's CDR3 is CATEDKHQPQHF. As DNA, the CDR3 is TGTGCCACAGAGGACAAGCATCAGCCCCAGCATTTT.